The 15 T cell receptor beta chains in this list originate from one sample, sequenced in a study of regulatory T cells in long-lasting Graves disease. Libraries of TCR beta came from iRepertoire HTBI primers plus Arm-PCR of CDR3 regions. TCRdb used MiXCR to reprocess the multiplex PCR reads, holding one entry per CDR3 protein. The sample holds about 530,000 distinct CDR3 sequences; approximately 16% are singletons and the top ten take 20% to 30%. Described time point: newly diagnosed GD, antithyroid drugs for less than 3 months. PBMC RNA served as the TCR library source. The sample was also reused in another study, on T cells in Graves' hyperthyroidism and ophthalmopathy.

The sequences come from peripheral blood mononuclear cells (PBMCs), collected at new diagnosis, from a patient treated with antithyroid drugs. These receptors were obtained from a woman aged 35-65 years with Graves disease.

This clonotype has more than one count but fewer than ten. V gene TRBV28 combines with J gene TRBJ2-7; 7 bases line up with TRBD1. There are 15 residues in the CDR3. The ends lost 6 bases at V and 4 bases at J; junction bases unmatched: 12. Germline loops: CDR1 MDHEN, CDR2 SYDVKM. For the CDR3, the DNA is TGTGCCAGCAGATACGGACAGGCTTCAGGGTACGAGCAGTACTTC. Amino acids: CASRYGQASGYEQYF.

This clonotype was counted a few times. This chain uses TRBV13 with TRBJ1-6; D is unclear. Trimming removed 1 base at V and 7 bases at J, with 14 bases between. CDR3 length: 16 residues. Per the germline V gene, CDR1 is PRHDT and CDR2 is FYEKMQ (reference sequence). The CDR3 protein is CASSLAPLGGNSPLHF. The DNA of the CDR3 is TGTGCCAGCAGCTTAGCCCCCCTCGGAGGGAATTCACCCCTCCACTTT.

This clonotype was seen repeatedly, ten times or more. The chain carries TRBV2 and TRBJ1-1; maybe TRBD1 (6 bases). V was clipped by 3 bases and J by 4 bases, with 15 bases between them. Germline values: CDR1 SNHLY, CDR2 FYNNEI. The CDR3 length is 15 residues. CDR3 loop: CASSESRGSATEAFF. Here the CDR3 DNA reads TGTGCCAGCAGTGAGTCCAGGGGCTCTGCCACTGAAGCTTTCTTT.

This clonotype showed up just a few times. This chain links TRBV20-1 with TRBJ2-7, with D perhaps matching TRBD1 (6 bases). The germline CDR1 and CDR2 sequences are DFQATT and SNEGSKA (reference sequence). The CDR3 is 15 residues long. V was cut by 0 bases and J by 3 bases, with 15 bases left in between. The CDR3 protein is CSARDLRGSVYEQYF. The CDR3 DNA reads TGCAGTGCTAGAGATCTGAGGGGGAGCGTCTACGAGCAGTACTTC.

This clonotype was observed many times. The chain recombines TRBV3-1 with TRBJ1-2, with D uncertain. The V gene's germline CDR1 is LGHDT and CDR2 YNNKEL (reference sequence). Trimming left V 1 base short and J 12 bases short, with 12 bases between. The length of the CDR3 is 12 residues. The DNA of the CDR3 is TGTGCCAGCAGCCAAGGAAACCTCGTTCACACCTTC. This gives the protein CASSQGNLVHTF.

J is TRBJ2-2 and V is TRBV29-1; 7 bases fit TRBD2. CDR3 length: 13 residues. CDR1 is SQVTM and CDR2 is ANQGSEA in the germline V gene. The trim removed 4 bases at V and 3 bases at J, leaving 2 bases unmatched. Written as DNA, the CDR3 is TGCAGCGTTGGGGGGGGTGACACCGGGGAGCTGTTTTTT. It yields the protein CSVGGGDTGELFF.

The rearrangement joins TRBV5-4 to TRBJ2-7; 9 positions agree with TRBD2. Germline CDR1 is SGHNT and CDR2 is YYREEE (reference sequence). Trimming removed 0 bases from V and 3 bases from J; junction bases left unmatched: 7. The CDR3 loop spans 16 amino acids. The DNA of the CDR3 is TGTGCCAGCAGCTTGGGGGGCGCGGGGGGGATCTACGAGCAGTACTTC. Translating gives CASSLGGAGGIYEQYF.

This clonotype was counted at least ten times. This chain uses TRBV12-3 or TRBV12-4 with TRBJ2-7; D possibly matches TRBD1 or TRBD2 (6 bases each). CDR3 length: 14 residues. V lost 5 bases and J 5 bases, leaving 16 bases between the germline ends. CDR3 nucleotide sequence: TGTGCCAGCAGTACACAGGGCGGGACCGACGAGCAGTACTTC. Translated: CASSTQGGTDEQYF.

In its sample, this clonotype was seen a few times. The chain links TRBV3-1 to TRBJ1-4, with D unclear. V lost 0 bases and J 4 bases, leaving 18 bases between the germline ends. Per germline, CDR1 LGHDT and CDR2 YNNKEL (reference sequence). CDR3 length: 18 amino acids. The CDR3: CASSQEGGDAVGNEKLFF. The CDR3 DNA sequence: TGTGCCAGCAGCCAAGAGGGTGGGGATGCCGTTGGTAATGAAAAACTGTTTTTT.

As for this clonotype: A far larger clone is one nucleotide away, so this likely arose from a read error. CDR3 region: CASSEGQGRYEQFF. For the CDR3, the DNA is TGTGCCAGCAGTGAGGGACAGGGAAGGTACGAGCAGTTCTTC. The chain links TRBV6-9 to TRBJ2-1; TRBD1 agrees at 9 bases. The CDR3 runs 14 residues. The V and J ends lost 5 bases and 10 bases, in that order; junction bases with no gene match: 9. CDR1 MNHGY and CDR2 SVAAGI come from the germline V gene.

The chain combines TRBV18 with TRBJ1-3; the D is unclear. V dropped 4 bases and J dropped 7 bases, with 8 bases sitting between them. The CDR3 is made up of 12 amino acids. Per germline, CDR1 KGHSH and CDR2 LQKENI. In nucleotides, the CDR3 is TGTGCCAGCTCACAAGAACGGAACACCATATATTTT. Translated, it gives CASSQERNTIYF.

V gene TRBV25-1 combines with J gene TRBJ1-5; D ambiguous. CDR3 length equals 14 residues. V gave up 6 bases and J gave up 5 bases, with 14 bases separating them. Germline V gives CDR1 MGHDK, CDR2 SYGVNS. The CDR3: CASSSTEAHQPQHF. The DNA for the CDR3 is TGTGCCAGCAGCTCCACGGAAGCACATCAGCCCCAGCATTTT. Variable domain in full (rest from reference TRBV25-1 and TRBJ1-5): EADIYQTPRYLVIGTGKKITLECSQTMGHDKMYWYQQDPGMELHLIHYSYGVNSTEKGDLSSESTVSRIRTEHFPLTLESARPSHTSQYLCASSSTEAHQPQHFGDGTRLSIL.

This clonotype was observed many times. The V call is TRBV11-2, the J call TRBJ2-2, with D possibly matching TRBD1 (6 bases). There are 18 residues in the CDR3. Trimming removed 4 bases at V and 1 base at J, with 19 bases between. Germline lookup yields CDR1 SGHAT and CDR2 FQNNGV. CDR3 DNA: TGTGCCAGCAGCTGGCGGGCGAGGGACACCAGGAACACCGGGGAGCTGTTTTTT. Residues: CASSWRARDTRNTGELFF.

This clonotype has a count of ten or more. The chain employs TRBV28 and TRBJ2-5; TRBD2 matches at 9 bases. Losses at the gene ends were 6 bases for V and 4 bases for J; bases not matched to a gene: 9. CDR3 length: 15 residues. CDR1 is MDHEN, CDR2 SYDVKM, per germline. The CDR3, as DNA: TGTGCCAGCAGAACTAGCGGGTCGAGGGGAGAGACCCAGTACTTC. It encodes CASRTSGSRGETQYF.

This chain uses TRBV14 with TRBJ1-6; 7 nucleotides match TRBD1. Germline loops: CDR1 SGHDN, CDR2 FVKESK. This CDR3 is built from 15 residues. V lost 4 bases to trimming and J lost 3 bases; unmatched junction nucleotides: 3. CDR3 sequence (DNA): TGTGCCAGCAGCCGAGACAGGGTCTATAATTCACCCCTCCACTTT. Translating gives CASSRDRVYNSPLHF.